The 4 T cell receptor beta chains given below trace back to one sample, sequenced in a study of type 1 and type 2 diabetes patients. Genomic DNA was the PCR template. The TCR beta CDR3 region was amplified using 30 forward and 13 reverse primers. TCRdb re-called the multiplex PCR reads with MiXCR, one entry per CDR3 protein. The table records around 300,000 distinct CDR3 sequences, around 47% of them present only once. Sequenced input: peripheral blood mononuclear cells (PBMCs). All receptors derive from a man between 18 and 35 years old with type 2 diabetes.

The V gene is TRBV5-1, the J gene TRBJ1-6; D not resolved. Germline loops: CDR1 SGHRS, CDR2 YFSETQ. V dropped 0 bases and J dropped 0 bases, with 10 bases sitting between them. The CDR3 has 17 residues. The CDR3 coding sequence is TGCGCCAGCAGCTTGGAGCCGGTTAGCTCCTATAATTCACCCCTCCACTTT. Translating it yields CASSLEPVSSYNSPLHF.

This chain uses TRBV12-3 or TRBV12-4 with TRBJ2-7, with TRBD1 identical over 9 bases. V gave up 1 base and J gave up 4 bases; unmatched junction bases: 5. CDR3 length: 15 amino acids. CDR3: CASSLGWDRVYEQYF. CDR3 DNA sequence: TGTGCCAGCAGTTTAGGCTGGGACAGGGTTTACGAGCAGTACTTC.

The chain employs TRBV7-9 and TRBJ2-2, with D unresolved. Germline lookup yields CDR1 SEHNR and CDR2 FQNEAQ (reference sequence). Trimming shortened V by 4 bases and J by 7 bases, and 10 bases separated the two germline ends. The CDR3 is made up of 13 amino acids. The CDR3 bases are TGTGCCAGCAGCTACCTAGAGGTCGGGGAGCTGTTTTTT. Translation: CASSYLEVGELFF.

This clonotype was recorded a few times. The chain employs TRBV6-1 and TRBJ2-5; 7 positions agree with TRBD1. CDR3 length: 13 residues. CDR1 and CDR2 (germline): MNHNS, SASEGT. J was trimmed by 4 bases and V by 5 bases; bases with no gene match: 4. CDR3 amino acids: CASSPQGVETQYF. The CDR3 DNA sequence: TGTGCCAGCAGTCCCCAGGGGGTAGAGACCCAGTACTTC.